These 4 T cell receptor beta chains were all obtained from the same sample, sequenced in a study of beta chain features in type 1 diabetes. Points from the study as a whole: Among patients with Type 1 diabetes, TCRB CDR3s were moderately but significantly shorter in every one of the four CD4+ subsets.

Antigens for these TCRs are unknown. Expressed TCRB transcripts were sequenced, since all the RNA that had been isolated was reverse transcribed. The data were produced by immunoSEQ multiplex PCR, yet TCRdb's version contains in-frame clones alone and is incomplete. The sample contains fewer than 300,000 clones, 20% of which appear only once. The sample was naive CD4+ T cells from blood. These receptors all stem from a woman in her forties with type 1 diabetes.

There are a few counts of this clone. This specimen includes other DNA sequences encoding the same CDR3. This chain's CDR3 is CSAGAYEQYF. In nucleotides, the CDR3 is TGCAGTGCCGGGGCCTACGAGCAGTACTTC. The chain links TRBV20-1 to TRBJ2-7; perhaps TRBD2 as D (5 bases). Trimming stripped 6 bases from V and 2 bases from J, with 5 bases between. Germline assignment: CDR1 DFQATT and CDR2 SNEGSKA (reference sequence). The CDR3 is made up of 10 amino acids.

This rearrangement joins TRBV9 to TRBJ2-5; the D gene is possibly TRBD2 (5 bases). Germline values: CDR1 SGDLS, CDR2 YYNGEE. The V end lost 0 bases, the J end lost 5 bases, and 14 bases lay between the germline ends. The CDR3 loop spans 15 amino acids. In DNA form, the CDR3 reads TGTGCCAGCAGCGTAGCCGAGGGAGAACGCGAGACCCAGTACTTC. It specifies CASSVAEGERETQYF.

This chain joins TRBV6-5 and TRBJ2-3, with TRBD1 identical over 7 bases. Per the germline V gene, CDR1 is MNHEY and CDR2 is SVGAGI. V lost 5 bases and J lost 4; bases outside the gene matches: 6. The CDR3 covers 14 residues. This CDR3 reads CASSRGPHADTQYF. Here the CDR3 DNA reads TGTGCCAGCAGTAGGGGGCCCCACGCAGATACGCAGTATTTT.

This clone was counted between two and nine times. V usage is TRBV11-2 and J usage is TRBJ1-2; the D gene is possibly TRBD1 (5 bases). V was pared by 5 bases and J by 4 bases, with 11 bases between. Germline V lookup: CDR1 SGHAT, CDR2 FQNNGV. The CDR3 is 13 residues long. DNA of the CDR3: TGTGCCAGCAGCGTCACAGGCTTCTATGGCTACACCTTC. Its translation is CASSVTGFYGYTF.